This passage covers 8 T cell receptor beta chains from one sample sequenced in a study of beta chain features in type 1 diabetes. Sequencing targeted expressed TCRB transcripts, as all isolated RNA had been reverse transcribed. TCRdb's copy holds only in-frame clones and misses some; the assay was immunoSEQ multiplex PCR. The sample lists around 290,000 clones; about 8% were seen once. The specimen was central memory CD4+ T cells from blood. The origin of the receptors is a young woman in good health.

This clone appeared a few times. The chain joins TRBV5-5 to TRBJ2-1; D call uncertain. The length of the CDR3 is 13 residues. Germline assignment: CDR1 SGHKS and CDR2 YYEKEE (reference sequence). V was cut by 2 bases and J by 4 bases, with 7 bases left in between. CDR3 nucleotides: TGTGCCAGCAGCTTTGTTGAATACAATGAGCAGTTCTTC. Translated: CASSFVEYNEQFF. The whole variable domain, remainder taken from reference TRBV5-5 and TRBJ2-1, is DAGVTQSPTHLIKTRGQQVTLRCSPISGHKSVSWYQQVLGQGPQFIFQYYEKEERGRGNFPDRFSARQFPNYSSELNVNALLLGDSALYLCASSFVEYNEQFFGPGTRLTVL.

CDR3 residues: CASSLVGTDTQYF. CDR3 coding DNA: TGCGCCAGCAGCTTGGTGGGGACAGATACGCAGTATTTT. V is TRBV5-1 and J is TRBJ2-3; D not certain. Trimming stripped 0 bases from V and 3 bases from J, with 5 bases between. Germline V gene data show CDR1 as SGHRS and CDR2 as YFSETQ. The CDR3 extends over 13 amino acids.

This clone was observed a handful of times. This sequence joins TRBV6-5 and TRBJ2-7, with 15 bases aligning to TRBD2. Unmatched junction bases numbered 2, after V lost 2 bases and J lost 6 bases. Per germline, CDR1 MNHEY and CDR2 SVGAGI. This CDR3 comprises 15 residues. This chain's CDR3 is CASSYVGLAGGEQYF. The CDR3 nucleotides read TGTGCCAGCAGTTACGTGGGACTAGCGGGAGGCGAGCAGTACTTC.

The chain joins TRBV29-1 to TRBJ1-2; 9 nucleotides align to TRBD1. Trimming removed 7 bases from V and 13 bases from J; junction bases left unmatched: 10. In germline, CDR1 is SQVTM, CDR2 ANQGSEA. CDR3 length: 11 amino acids. The CDR3 sequence is CSAAGTGTSTF. Written as DNA, the CDR3 is TGCAGCGCTGCCGGGACAGGGACGTCCACCTTC.

As DNA, the CDR3 is TGTGCCAGCAGCTTGGAAGGACAGGATGAGACCCAGTACTTC. Translation gives CASSLEGQDETQYF. The chain joins TRBV5-6 to TRBJ2-5; TRBD1 matches 7 bases. Germline V lookup: CDR1 SGHDT, CDR2 YYEEEE. V shed 0 bases and J 5 bases; nucleotides not matched to a gene: 4. The CDR3 has 14 amino acids.

This chain links TRBV6-6 with TRBJ1-4; possibly TRBD1 for D (6 bases). Trimming stripped 5 bases from V and 3 bases from J, with 16 bases between. The CDR3 contains 16 residues. CDR1 is MNHNY, CDR2 SVGAGI, per germline (reference sequence). CDR3 nucleotides: TGTGCCAGCAGTCGCCAGAACAGGGTTCCTAATGAAAAACTGTTTTTT. As protein: CASSRQNRVPNEKLFF.

J is TRBJ2-2 and V is TRBV7-9, with D perhaps TRBD2 (5 bases). Germline V gene data show CDR1 as SEHNR and CDR2 as FQNEAQ (reference sequence). The length of the CDR3 is 15 residues. V lost 1 base and J lost 5, with 11 bases in between. As DNA, the CDR3 is TGTGCCAGCAGCTTAGTCTCGGGGAGAACCGGGGAGCTGTTTTTT. It translates to CASSLVSGRTGELFF.

This chain links TRBV27 with TRBJ1-1; TRBD1 might be the D (6 bases). This CDR3 spans 15 amino acids. Germline V CDR1 and CDR2: MNHEY, SMNVEV (reference sequence). The V end lost 6 bases, the J end lost 0 bases, and 14 bases lay between the germline ends. The CDR3 is CASSRGGIMNTEAFF. The CDR3 region has the DNA TGTGCCAGCAGCAGGGGCGGCATTATGAACACTGAAGCTTTCTTT.